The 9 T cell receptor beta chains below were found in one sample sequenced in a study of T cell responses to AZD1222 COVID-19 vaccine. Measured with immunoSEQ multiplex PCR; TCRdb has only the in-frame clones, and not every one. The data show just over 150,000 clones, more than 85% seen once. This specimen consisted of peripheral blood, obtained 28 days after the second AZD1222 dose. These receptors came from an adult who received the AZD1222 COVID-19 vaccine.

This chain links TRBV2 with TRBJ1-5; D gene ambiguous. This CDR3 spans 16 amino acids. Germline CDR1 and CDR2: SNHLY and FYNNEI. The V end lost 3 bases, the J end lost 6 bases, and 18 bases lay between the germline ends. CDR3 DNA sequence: TGTGCCAGCAGTGAGGGCGTAGGGTGGGATCTTCAGCCCCAGCATTTT. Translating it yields CASSEGVGWDLQPQHF. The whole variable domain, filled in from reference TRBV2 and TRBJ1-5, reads EPEVTQTPSHQVTQMGQEVILRCVPISNHLYFYWYRQILGQKVEFLVSFYNNEISEKSEIFDDQFSVERPDGSNFTLKIRSTKLEDSAMYFCASSEGVGWDLQPQHFGDGTRLSIL.

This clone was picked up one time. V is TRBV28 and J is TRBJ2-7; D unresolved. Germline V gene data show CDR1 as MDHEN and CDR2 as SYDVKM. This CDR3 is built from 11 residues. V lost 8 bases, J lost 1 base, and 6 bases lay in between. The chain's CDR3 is CASSGSYEQYF. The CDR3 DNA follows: TGTGCCAGCTCAGGTTCCTACGAGCAGTACTTC.

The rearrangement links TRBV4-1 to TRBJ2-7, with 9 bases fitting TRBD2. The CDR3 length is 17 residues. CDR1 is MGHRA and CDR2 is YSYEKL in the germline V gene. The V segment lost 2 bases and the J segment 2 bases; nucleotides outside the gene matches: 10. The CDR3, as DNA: TGCGCCAGCAGCCAATGGAGGACTAGCGCGGTCGCCTACGAGCAGTACTTC. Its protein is CASSQWRTSAVAYEQYF.

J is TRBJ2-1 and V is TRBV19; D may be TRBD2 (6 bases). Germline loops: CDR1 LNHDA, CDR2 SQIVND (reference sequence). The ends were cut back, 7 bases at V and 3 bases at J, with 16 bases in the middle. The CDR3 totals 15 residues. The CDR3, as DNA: TGTGCCAGTAAGAGGAGCGGGCTGGACTACAATGAGCAGTTCTTC. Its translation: CASKRSGLDYNEQFF.

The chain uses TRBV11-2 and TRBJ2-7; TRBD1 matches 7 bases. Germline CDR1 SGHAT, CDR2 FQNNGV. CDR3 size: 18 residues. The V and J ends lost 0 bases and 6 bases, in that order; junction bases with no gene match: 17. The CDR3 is CASSLDSLWDSFKGEQYF. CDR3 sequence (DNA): TGTGCCAGCAGCTTAGATTCTCTCTGGGACAGCTTTAAGGGCGAGCAGTACTTC.

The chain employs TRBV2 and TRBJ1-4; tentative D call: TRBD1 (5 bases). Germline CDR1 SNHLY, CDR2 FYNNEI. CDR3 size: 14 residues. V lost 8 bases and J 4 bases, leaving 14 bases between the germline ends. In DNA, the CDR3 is TGTGCCAGCGGGAAGATGGGGCTTAATGAAAAACTGTTTTTT. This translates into CASGKMGLNEKLFF.

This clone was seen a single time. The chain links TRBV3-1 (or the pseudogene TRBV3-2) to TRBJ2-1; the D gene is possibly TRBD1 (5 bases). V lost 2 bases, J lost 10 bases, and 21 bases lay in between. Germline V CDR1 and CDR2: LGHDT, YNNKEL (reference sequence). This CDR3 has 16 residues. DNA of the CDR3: TGTGCCAGCAGCCAATGGTCAGGGTCATCTTTGGGGGAGCAGTTCTTC. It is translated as CASSQWSGSSLGEQFF.

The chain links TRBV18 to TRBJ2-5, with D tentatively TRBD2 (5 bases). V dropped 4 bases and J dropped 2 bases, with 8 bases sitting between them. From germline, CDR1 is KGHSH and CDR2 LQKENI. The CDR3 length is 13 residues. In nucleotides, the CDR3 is TGTGCCAGCTCACAAAGCGGACAAGAGACCCAGTACTTC. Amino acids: CASSQSGQETQYF.

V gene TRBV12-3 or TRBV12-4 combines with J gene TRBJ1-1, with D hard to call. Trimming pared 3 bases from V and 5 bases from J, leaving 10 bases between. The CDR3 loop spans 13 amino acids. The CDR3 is CASSLPIGTEAFF. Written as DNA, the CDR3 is TGTGCCAGCAGTTTGCCCATAGGGACTGAAGCTTTCTTT.